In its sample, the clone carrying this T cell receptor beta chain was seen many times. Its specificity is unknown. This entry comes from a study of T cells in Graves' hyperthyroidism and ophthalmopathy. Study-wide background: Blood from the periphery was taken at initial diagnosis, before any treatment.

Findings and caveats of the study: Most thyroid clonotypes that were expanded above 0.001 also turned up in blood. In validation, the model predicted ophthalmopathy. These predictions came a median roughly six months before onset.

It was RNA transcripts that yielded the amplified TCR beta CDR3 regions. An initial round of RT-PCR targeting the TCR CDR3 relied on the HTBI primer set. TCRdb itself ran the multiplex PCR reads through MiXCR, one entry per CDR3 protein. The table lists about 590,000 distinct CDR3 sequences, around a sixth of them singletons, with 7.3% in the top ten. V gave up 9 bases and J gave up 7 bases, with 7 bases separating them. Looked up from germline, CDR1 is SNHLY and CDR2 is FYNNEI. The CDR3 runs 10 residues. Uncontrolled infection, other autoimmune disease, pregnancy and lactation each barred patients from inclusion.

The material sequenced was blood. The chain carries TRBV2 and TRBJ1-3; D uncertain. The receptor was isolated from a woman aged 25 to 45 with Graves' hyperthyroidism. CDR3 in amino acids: CASGRNTIYF. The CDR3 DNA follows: TGTGCCAGTGGGAGGAACACCATATATTTT.